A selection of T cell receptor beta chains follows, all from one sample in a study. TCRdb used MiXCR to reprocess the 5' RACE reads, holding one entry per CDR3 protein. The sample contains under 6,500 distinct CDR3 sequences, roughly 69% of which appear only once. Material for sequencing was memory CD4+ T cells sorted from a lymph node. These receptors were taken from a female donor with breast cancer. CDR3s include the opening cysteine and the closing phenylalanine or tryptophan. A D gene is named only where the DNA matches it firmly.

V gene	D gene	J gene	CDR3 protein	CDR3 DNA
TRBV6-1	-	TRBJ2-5	CASSRLRETQYF	TGTGCCAGCAGTCGCCTAAGGGAGACCCAGTACTTC
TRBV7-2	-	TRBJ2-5	CASSLGVARETQYF	TGTGCCAGCAGCTTGGGAGTAGCTCGGGAGACCCAGTACTTC